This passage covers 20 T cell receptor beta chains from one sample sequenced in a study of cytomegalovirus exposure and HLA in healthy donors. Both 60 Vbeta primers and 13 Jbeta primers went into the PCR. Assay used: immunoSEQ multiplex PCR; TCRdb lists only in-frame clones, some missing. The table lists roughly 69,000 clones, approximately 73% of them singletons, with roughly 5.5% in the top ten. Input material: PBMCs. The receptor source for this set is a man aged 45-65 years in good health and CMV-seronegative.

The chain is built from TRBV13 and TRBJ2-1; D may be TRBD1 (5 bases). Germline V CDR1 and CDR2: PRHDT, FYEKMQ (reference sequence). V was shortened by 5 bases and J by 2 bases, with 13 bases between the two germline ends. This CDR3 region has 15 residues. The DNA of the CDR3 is TGTGCCAGCAGCCGAGGTAGGGGTCCCTACAATGAGCAGTTCTTC. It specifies CASSRGRGPYNEQFF.

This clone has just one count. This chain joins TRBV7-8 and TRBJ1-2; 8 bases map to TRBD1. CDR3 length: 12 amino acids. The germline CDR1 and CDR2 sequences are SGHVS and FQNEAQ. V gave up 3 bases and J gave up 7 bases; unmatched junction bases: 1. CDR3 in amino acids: CASSFDRGGYTF. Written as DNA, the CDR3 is TGTGCCAGCAGCTTCGACAGGGGTGGCTACACCTTC.

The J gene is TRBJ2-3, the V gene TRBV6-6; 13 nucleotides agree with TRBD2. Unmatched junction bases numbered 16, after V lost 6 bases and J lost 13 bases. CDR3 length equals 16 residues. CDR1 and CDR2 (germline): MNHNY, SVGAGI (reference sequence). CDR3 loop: CASRLPTSGGSPTEYF. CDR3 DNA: TGTGCCAGCAGACTACCGACTAGCGGGGGGTCTCCCACGGAGTATTTT.

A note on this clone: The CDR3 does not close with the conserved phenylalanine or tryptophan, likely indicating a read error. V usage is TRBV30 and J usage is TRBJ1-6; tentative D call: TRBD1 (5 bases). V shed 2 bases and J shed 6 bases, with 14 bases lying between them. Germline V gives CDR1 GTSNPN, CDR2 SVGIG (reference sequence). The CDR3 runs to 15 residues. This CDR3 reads CAWSRRGTSNSPLHL. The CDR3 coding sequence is TGTGCCTGGAGTCGCCGGGGGACGAGTAATTCACCCCTCCACCTT.

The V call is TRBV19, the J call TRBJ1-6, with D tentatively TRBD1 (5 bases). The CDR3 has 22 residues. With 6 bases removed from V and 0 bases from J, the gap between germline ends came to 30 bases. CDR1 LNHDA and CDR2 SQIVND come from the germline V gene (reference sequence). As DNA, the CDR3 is TGTGCCAGTAGCCTCTGCCGCCCAGGGTACCAACCATCGAGCTCCTATAATTCACCCCTCCACTTT. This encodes CASSLCRPGYQPSSSYNSPLHF.

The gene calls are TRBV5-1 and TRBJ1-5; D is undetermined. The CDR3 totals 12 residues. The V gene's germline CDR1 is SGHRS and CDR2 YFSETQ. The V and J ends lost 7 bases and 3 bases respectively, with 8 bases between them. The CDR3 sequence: CASEGSNQPQHF. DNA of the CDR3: TGCGCCAGCGAGGGTTCCAATCAGCCCCAGCATTTT.

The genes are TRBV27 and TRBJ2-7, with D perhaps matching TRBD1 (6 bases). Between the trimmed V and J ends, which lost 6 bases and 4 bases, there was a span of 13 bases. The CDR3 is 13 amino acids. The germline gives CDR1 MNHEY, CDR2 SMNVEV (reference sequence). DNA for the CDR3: TGTGCCAGCAGCACAAACACAGGGTACGAGCAGTACTTC. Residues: CASSTNTGYEQYF.

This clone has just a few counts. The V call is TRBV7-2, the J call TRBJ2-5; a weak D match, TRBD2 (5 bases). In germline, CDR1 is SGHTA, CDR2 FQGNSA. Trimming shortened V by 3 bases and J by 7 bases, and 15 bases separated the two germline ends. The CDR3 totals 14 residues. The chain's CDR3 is CASSLYVGAGTQYF. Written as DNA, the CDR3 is TGTGCCAGCAGCTTGTATGTGGGAGCAGGGACCCAGTACTTC.

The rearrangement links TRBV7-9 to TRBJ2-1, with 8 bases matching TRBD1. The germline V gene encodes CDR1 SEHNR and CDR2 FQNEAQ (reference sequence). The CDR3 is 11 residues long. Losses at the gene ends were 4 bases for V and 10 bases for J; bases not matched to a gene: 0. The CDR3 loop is CASSSGGEQFF. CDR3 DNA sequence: TGTGCCAGCAGCTCAGGGGGCGAGCAGTTCTTC.

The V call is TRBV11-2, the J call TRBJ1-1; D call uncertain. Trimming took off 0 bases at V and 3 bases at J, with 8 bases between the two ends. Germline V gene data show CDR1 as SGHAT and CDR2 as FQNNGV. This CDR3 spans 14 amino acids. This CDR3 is CASSLDFQYTEAFF. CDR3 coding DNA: TGTGCCAGCAGCTTAGATTTCCAGTACACTGAAGCTTTCTTT.

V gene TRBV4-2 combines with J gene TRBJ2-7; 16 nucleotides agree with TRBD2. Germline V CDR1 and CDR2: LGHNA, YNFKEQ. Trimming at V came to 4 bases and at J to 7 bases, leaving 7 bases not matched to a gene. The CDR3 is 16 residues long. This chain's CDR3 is CASSLGTSGGAEEQYF. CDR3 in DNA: TGTGCCAGCAGCCTCGGGACTAGCGGGGGGGCTGAAGAGCAGTACTTC.

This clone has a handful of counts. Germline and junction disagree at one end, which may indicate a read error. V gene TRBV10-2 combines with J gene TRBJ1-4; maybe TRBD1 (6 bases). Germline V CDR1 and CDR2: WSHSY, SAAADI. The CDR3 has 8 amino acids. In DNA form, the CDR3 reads TGCGCCAGGGACAGTAGTGTTTTT. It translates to CARDSSVF.

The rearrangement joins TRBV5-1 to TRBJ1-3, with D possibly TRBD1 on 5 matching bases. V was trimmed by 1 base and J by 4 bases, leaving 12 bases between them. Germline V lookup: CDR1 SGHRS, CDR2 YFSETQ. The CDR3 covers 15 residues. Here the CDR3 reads CASSLSRADGNTIYF. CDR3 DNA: TGCGCCAGCAGCTTGAGCAGGGCGGACGGAAACACCATATATTTT.

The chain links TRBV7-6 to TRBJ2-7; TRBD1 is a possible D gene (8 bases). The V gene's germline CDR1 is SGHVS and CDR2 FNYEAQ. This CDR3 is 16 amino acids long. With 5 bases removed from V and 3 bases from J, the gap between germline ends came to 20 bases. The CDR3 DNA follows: TGTGCCAGCAGCCCCAGAGCGGGACAGGATTACTACGAGCAGTACTTC. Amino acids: CASSPRAGQDYYEQYF.

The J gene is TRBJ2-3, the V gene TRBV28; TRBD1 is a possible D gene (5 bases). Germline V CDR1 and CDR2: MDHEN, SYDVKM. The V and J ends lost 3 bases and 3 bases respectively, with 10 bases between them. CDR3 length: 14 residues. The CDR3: CASSLGLTTDTQYF. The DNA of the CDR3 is TGTGCCAGCAGTTTGGGGCTAACAACAGATACGCAGTATTTT.

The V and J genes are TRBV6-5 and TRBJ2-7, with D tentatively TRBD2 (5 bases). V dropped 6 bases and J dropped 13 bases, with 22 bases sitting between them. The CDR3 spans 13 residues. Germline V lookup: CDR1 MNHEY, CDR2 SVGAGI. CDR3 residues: CASSKRTGNSVYF. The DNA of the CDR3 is TGTGCCAGCAGCAAGCGGACCGGTAACTCGGTTTACTTC.

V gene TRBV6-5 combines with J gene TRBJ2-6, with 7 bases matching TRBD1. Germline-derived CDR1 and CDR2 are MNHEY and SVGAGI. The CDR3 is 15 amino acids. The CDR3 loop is CASTGQLSGANVLTF. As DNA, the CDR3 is TGTGCTTCAACGGGACAGTTATCTGGGGCCAACGTCCTGACTTTC.

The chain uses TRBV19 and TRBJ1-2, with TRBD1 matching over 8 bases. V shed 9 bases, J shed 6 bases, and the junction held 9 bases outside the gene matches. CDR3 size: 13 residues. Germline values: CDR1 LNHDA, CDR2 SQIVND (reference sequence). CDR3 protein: CASSIPGGDGYTF. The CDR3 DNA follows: TGTGCCAGCAGCATACCAGGGGGCGATGGCTACACCTTC.

In DNA, the CDR3 is TGCGCCAGCCCGACAGGTTACGAGCAGTACTTC. Amino acid sequence: CASPTGYEQYF. This chain uses TRBV23-1 with TRBJ2-7, with a tentative D call TRBD1 (6 bases). TRBV23-1 is known as an ORF, though its function is uncertain. The CDR3 sequence is 11 residues long. V was clipped by 8 bases and J by 4 bases, with 9 bases between them.

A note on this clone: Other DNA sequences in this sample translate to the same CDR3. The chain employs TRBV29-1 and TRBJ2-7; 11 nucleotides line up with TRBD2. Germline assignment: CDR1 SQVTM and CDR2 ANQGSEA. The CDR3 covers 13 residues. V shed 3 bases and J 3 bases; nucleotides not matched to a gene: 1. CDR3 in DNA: TGCAGCGTTGAGACTAGCGGGGTCTACGAGCAGTACTTC. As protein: CSVETSGVYEQYF.